Each of the 5 T cell receptor beta chains below was sequenced from the same sample in a study of OX40 agonist ivuxolimab in advanced cancers. The receptor library was made with the immunoSEQ multiplex PCR assay. Here the immuneACCESS table is served through TCRdb, limited to in-frame sequences with V and J called. Missing clones are a known gap in these copies; in checked studies unresolved V genes cover under half, and the rest lacks a known reason. The table for this sample lists some 45,000 clones; roughly 93% of them were counted only once. The ten top clones hold around 19% of the sample. This specimen consisted of CD4+ or CD8+ T cells sorted from blood, obtained in a trial of the OX40 agonist ivuxolimab. The receptors here all came from an adult with an advanced solid tumor such as melanoma, head and neck, liver or kidney cancer.

The V and J genes are TRBV4-1 and TRBJ2-1; the match to TRBD2 covers 10 bases. CDR3 length: 18 residues. Germline CDR1 is MGHRA and CDR2 is YSYEKL. With 0 bases clipped from V and 0 bases from J, the junction kept 5 bases outside the gene matches. CDR3 coding DNA: TGCGCCAGCAGCCAAGAATGGACTAGCGGATTCTCCTACAATGAGCAGTTCTTC. This translates into CASSQEWTSGFSYNEQFF.

The chain combines TRBV30 with TRBJ1-5; 7 nucleotides align to TRBD1. Germline V gene sequence: CDR1 GTSNPN, CDR2 SVGIG (reference sequence). The CDR3 totals 13 residues. The trim removed 4 bases at V and 6 bases at J, leaving 6 bases unmatched. The DNA of the CDR3 is TGTGCCTGGACGGAGGGGGCGCTTCAGCCCCAGCATTTT. Protein: CAWTEGALQPQHF.

This clone has more than one count but fewer than ten. In the same sample, other DNA sequences code for this CDR3. The chain joins TRBV7-6 to TRBJ2-7; 7 bases are shared with TRBD1. The CDR3 is 15 residues long. CDR1 SGHVS and CDR2 FNYEAQ come from the germline V gene. V dropped 1 base and J dropped 3; count of bases not matched to a gene: 6. CDR3 sequence (DNA): TGTGCCAGCAGCTTAGGTAGACAGGGAAACTACGAGCAGTACTTC. It is translated as CASSLGRQGNYEQYF. Supplemented by reference TRBV7-6 and TRBJ2-7, the full variable domain reads GAGVSQSPRYKVTKRGQDVALRCDPISGHVSLYWYRQALGQGPEFLTYFNYEAQQDKSGLPNDRFSAERPEGSISTLTIQRTEQRDSAMYRCASSLGRQGNYEQYFGPGTRLTVT.

This chain uses TRBV11-1 with TRBJ2-1, with D possibly TRBD1 on 6 matching bases. This CDR3 has 14 amino acids. Germline V CDR1 and CDR2: SGHAT, FQDESV (reference sequence). V gave up 5 bases and J gave up 4 bases, with 12 bases separating them. CDR3 amino acids: CASSPSDRYNEQFF. In nucleotides, the CDR3 is TGTGCCAGCAGCCCATCAGACAGGTACAATGAGCAGTTCTTC.

This clone was recorded once. The chain couples TRBV7-9 to TRBJ2-7; D may be TRBD2 (6 bases). The CDR3 sequence is 12 residues long. Per germline, CDR1 SEHNR and CDR2 FQNEAQ (reference sequence). Deletions cut 2 bases from V and 4 bases from J, with 6 bases between. The CDR3 sequence is CASSLRGYEQYF. In DNA form, the CDR3 reads TGTGCCAGCAGCTTACGGGGGTACGAGCAGTACTTC.